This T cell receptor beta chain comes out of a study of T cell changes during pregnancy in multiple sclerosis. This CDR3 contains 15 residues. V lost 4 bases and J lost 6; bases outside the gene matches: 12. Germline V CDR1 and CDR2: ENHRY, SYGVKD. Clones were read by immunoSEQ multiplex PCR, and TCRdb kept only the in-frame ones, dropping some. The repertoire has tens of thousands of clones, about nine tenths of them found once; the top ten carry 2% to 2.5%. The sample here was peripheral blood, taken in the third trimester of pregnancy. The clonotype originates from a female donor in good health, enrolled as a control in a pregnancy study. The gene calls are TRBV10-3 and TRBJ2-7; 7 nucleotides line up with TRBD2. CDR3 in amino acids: CAISGRGAGVPEQYF. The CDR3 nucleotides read TGTGCCATCAGTGGACGTGGGGCGGGAGTGCCCGAGCAGTACTTC.